This T cell receptor (beta chain) was documented in a study of blood T cells in healthy people across ages. Study-level findings and limits: Relative to aged donors, long-lived donors carried more naive CD4+ cells and displayed higher diversity. Strong correlation existed between TCR beta diversity and naive T cell percentage.

Note on this clonotype: Antigen unknown.

Germline V gene sequence: CDR1 SNHLY, CDR2 FYNNEI. The CDR3 has 15 amino acids. V lost 0 bases, J lost 1 base, and 9 bases lay in between. A sample-barcoded 5' primer and a J-beta primer mix were used in a second PCR of roughly 6 to 11 cycles. Every molecule of cDNA carried a tag from a template-switch adaptor with 12 random nucleotides. TCRdb passed the 5' RACE reads through MiXCR, listing each CDR3 protein once. Of 1.4 million or so distinct CDR3 sequences listed, roughly 43% were seen once; the top ten hold just over 4%. Every sample had a minimum of 6 million PBMCs isolated. The sample taken for sequencing was blood. The sequence came from a woman between 18 and 29 years old in good health. This chain joins TRBV2 and TRBJ1-1; D not resolved. DNA for the CDR3: TGTGCCAGCAGTGAAGCGCGGGTCCGGAACACTGAAGCTTTCTTT. It codes for CASSEARVRNTEAFF.